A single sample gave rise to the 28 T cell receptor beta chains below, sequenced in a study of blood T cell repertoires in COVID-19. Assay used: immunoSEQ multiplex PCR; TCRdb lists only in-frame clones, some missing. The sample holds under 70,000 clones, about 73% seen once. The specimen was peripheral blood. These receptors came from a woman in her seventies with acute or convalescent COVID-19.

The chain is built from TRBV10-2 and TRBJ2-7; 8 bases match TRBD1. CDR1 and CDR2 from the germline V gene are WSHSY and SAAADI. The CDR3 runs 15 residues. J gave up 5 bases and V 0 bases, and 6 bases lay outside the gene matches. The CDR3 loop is CASSESDRGFNEQYV. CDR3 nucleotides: TGCGCCAGCAGTGAGTCTGACAGGGGATTCAACGAGCAGTACGTC.

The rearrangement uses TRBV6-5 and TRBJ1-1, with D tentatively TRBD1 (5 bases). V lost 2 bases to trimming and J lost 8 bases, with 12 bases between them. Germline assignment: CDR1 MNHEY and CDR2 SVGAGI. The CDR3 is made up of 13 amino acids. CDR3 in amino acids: CASSYRNTGEAFF. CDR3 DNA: TGTGCCAGCAGTTACCGAAATACAGGAGAAGCTTTCTTT.

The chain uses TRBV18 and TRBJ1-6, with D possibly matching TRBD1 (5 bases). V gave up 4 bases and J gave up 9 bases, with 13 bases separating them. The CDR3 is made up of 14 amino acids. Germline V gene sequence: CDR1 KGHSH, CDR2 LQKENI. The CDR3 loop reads CASSQWGEGSPLHF. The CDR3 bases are TGTGCCAGCTCACAGTGGGGGGAAGGTTCACCCCTCCACTTT.

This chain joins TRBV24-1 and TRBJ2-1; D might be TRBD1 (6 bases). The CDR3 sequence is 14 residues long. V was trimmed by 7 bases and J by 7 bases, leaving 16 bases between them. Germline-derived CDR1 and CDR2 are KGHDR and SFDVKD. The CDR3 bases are TGTGCCACCAGGACCTCAGGGGTAGGAAATGAGCAGTTCTTC. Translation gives CATRTSGVGNEQFF.

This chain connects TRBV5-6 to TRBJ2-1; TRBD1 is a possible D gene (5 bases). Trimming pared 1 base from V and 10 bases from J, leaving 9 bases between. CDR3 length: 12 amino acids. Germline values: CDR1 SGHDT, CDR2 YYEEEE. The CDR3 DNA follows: TGTGCCAGCAGCTTGAGGGGTAGAGAGCAGTTCTTC. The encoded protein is CASSLRGREQFF.

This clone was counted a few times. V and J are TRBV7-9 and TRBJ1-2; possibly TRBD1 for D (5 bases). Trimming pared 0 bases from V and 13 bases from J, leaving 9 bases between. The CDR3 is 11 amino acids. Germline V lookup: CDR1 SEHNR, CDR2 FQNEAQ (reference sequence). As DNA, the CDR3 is TGTGCCAGCAGCTTAGCCAGGGAAGTCACCTTC. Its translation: CASSLAREVTF. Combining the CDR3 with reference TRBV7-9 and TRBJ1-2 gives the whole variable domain DTGVSQNPRHKITKRGQNVTFRCDPISEHNRLYWYRQTLGQGPEFLTYFQNEAQLEKSRLLSDRFSAERPKGSFSTLEIQRTEQGDSAMYLCASSLAREVTFGSGTRLTVV.

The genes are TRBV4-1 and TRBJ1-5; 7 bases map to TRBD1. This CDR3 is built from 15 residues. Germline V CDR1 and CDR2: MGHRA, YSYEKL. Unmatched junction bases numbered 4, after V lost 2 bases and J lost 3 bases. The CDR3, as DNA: TGCGCCAGCAGCCAACCGGACAGGTCCAATCAGCCCCAGCATTTT. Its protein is CASSQPDRSNQPQHF.

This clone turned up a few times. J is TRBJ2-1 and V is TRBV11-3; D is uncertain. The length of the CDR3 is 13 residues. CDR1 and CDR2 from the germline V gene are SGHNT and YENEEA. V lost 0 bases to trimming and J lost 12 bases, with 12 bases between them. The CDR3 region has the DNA TGTGCCAGCAGCTTAGATCAGTACAGCACGCAGTTCTTC. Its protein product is CASSLDQYSTQFF.

The DNA for the CDR3 is TGTGCCACCTCCCCGGGGGGTCATCAGCCCCAGCATTTT. As protein: CATSPGGHQPQHF. The V call is TRBV24-1, the J call TRBJ1-5; TRBD1 might be the D (5 bases). Germline lookup yields CDR1 KGHDR and CDR2 SFDVKD. Trimming took off 9 bases at V and 5 bases at J, with 13 bases between the two ends. This CDR3 contains 13 residues.

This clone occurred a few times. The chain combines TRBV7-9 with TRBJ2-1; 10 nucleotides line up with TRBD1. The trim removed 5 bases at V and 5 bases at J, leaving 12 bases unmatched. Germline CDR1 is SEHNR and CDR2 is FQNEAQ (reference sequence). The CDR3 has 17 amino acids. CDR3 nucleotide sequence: TGTGCCAGCAGCCCTGGAAAGACAGGGGGCGCCGACAATGAGCAGTTCTTC. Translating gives CASSPGKTGGADNEQFF.

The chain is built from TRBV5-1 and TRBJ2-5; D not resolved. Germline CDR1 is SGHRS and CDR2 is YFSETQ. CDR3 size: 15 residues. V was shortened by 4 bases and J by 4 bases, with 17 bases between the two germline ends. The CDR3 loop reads CASSRVGAIGETQYF. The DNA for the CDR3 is TGCGCCAGCAGCCGGGTAGGAGCGATCGGAGAGACCCAGTACTTC.

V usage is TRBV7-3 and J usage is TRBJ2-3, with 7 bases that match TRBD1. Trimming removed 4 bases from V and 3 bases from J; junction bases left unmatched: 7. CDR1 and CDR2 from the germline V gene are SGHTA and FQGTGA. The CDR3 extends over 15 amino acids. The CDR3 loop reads CASSYRGGLTDTQYF. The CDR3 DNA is TGTGCCAGCAGCTACAGAGGGGGCCTAACAGATACGCAGTATTTT. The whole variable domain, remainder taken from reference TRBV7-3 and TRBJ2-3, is GAGVSQTPSNKVTEKGKYVELRCDPISGHTALYWYRQSLGQGPEFLIYFQGTGAADDSGLPNDRFFAVRPEGSVSTLKIQRTERGDSAVYLCASSYRGGLTDTQYFGPGTRLTVL.

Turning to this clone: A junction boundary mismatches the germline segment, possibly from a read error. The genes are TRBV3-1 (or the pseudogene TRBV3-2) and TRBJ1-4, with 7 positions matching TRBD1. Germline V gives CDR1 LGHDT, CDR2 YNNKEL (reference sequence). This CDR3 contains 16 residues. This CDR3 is CASNQVGRGPNEKLFF. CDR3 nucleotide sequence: TGTGCCAGCAACCAAGTAGGAAGGGGGCCTAATGAAAAACTGTTTTTT.

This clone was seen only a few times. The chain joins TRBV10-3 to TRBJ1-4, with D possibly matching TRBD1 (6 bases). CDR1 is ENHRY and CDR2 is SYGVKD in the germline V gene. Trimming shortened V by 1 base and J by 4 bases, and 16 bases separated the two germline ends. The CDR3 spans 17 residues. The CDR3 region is CAISEFLPGAVNEKLFF. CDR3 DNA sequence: TGTGCCATCAGTGAGTTCCTTCCAGGGGCAGTTAATGAAAAACTGTTTTTT.

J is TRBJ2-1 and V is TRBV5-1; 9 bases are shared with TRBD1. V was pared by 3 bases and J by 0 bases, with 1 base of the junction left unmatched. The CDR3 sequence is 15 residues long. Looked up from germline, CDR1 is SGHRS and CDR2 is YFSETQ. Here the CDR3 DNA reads TGCGCCAGCAGCTCGGACAGGGGCTCCTACAATGAGCAGTTCTTC. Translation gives CASSSDRGSYNEQFF.

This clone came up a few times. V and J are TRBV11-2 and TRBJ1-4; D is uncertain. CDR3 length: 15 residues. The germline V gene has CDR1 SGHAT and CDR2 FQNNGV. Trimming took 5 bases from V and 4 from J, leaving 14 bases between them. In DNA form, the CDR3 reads TGTGCCAGCAGCCGAGGAACCACACTTAATGAAAAACTGTTTTTT. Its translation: CASSRGTTLNEKLFF.

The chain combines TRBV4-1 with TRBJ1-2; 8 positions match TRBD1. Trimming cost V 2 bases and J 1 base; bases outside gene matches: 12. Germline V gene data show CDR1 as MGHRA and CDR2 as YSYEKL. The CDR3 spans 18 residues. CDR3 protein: CASSQIQHPGQDNYGYTF. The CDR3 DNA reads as TGCGCCAGCAGCCAAATTCAGCACCCGGGACAGGATAACTATGGCTACACCTTC.

The CDR3 DNA sequence: TGTGCCACCACCTCGACTAGCGGGGGCCGTAATGAGCAGTTCTTC. Translation: CATTSTSGGRNEQFF. This sequence joins TRBV24-1 and TRBJ2-1; 12 bases agree with TRBD2. Germline loops: CDR1 KGHDR, CDR2 SFDVKD. The CDR3 is 15 residues long. The V segment lost 8 bases and the J segment 7 bases; nucleotides outside the gene matches: 8.

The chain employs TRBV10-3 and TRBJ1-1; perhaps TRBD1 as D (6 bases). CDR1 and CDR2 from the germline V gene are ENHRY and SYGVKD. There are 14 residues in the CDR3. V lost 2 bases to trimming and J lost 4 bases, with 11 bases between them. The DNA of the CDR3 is TGTGCCATCAGTGAGAACACAGGGTTCACTGAAGCTTTCTTT. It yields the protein CAISENTGFTEAFF.

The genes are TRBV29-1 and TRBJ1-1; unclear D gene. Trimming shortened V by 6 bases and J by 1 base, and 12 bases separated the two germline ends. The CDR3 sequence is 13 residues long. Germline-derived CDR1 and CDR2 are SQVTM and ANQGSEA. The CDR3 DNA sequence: TGCAGCGTCCCCGGGAACAAGAACACTGAAGCTTTCTTT. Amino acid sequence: CSVPGNKNTEAFF.

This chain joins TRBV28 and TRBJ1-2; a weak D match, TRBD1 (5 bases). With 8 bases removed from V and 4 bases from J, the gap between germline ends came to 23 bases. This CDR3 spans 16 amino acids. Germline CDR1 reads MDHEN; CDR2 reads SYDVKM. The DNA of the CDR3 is TGTGCCAGCCGCCCTGGAGGGACTATGCTGATCTATGGCTACACCTTC. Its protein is CASRPGGTMLIYGYTF.

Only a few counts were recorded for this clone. The CDR3 coding sequence is TGTGCCAGCAGTTCCAGCGCCTATGGCTACACCTTC. Protein: CASSSSAYGYTF. This rearrangement joins TRBV6-5 to TRBJ1-2; D unclear. This CDR3 is 12 amino acids long. Germline V gene data show CDR1 as MNHEY and CDR2 as SVGAGI. Trimming took off 4 bases at V and 4 bases at J, with 7 bases between the two ends.

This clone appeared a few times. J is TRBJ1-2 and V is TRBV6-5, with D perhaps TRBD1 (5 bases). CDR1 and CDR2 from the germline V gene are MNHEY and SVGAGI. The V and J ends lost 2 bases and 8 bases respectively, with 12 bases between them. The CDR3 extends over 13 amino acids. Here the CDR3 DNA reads TGTGCCAGCAGTTACAGCAGGGTCGGAGGCTACACCTTC. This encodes CASSYSRVGGYTF.

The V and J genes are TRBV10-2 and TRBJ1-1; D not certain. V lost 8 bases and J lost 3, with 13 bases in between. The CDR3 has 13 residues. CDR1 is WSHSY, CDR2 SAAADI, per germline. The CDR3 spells CASAPGEYTEAFF. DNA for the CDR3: TGCGCCAGCGCCCCGGGAGAGTACACTGAAGCTTTCTTT.

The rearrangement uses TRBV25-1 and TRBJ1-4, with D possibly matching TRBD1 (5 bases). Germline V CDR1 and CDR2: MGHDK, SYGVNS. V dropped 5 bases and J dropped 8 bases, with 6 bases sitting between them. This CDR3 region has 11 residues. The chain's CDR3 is CASSRGEKLFF. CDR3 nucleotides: TGTGCCAGCAGTCGGGGGGAAAAACTGTTTTTT. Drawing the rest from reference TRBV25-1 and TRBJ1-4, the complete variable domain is EADIYQTPRYLVIGTGKKITLECSQTMGHDKMYWYQQDPGMELHLIHYSYGVNSTEKGDLSSESTVSRIRTEHFPLTLESARPSHTSQYLCASSRGEKLFFGSGTQLSVL.

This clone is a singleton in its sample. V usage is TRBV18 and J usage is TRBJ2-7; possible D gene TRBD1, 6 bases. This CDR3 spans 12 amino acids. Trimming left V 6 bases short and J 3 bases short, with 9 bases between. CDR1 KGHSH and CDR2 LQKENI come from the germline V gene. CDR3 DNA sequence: TGTGCCAGCTCGGACAGCGGCTACGAGCAGTACGTC. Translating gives CASSDSGYEQYV.

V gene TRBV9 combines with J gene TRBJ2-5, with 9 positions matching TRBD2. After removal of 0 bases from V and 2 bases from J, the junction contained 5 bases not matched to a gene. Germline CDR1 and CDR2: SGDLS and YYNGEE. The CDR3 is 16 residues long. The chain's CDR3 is CASSVAAGGRQETQYF. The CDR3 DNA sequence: TGTGCCAGCAGCGTAGCCGCGGGGGGGAGGCAAGAGACCCAGTACTTC.

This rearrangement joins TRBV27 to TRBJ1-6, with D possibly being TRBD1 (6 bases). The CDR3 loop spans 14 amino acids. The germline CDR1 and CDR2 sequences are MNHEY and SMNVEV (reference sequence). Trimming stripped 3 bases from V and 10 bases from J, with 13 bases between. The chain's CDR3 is CASSFYGGGSPLHF. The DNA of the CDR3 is TGTGCCAGCAGTTTTTATGGGGGCGGCTCACCCCTCCACTTT.